This T cell receptor beta chain comes out of a study of patients and donors after allogeneic stem cell transplantation. Germline lookup yields CDR1 SGHRS and CDR2 YFSETQ. V lost 3 bases to trimming and J lost 6 bases; unmatched junction nucleotides: 8. CDR3 size: 14 residues. TCRdb reanalysed the RT-PCR reads using MiXCR and keeps one entry per CDR3 protein. Of approximately 160,000 distinct CDR3 sequences in the sample, roughly 22% were seen once. Sequencing used blood, either unsorted or a sorted T cell fraction (not recorded which). The chain employs TRBV5-1 and TRBJ1-2; 7 bases align to TRBD1. The sequence came from a human donor who was either an allogeneic HSCT recipient or a stem cell or donor lymphocyte infusion donor (not recorded which). It is not recorded whose cells these are; they may come from a transplant donor. The DNA for the CDR3 is TGCGCCAGCAGCTACTTTTCGGGACAGAATGGCTACACCTTC. Protein: CASSYFSGQNGYTF.